The clone carrying this TCR beta chain was observed a few times. TCRdb reanalysed the RT-PCR reads using MiXCR and keeps one entry per CDR3 protein. The sample has some 880,000 distinct CDR3 sequences; more than 15% are singletons. This entry comes from a study of patients and donors after allogeneic stem cell transplantation. The CDR3 sequence is 15 residues long. V shed 5 bases, J shed 3 bases, and the junction held 7 bases outside the gene matches. The germline CDR1 and CDR2 sequences are LGHDT and YNNKEL (reference sequence). This TCR was sampled from a human donor who was either an allogeneic HSCT recipient or a stem cell or donor lymphocyte infusion donor (not recorded which). It is not recorded whose cells these are; they may come from a transplant donor. This chain links TRBV3-1 with TRBJ2-5; 9 nucleotides agree with TRBD2. The sample consisted of blood, either unsorted or a sorted T cell fraction (not recorded which). For the CDR3, the DNA is TGTGCCAGCAGCGACTGGGGACTAGCCGAAGAGACCCAGTACTTC. This codes for CASSDWGLAEETQYF.